This entry is about one T cell receptor beta chain. Its antigen remains unidentified. One junction end does not reproduce the germline sequence, and a read error may be involved. Profiling of TCR beta VDJ combinations and CDR3 sequences used genomic DNA as template. TCRdb used MiXCR to reprocess the reads, holding one entry per CDR3 protein. Of about 240,000 distinct CDR3 sequences in the sample, more than 40% are singletons; the top ten hold less than 9%. It was patients with CD8+CD57+ cell expansion by flow cytometry who were chosen for sequencing. The patients all had a severe acquired aplastic anemia diagnosis. The CDR3 runs to 10 residues. Germline V gene sequence: CDR1 DFQATT, CDR2 SNEGSKA (reference sequence). These data are taken from a study of CD8+CD57+ T cells in acquired aplastic anemia. Study-level information: Sorted cells (CD4+ and CD8+) yielded DNA amounts that averaged around 3.1 ug. Whole-study findings and limits: Patients and controls shared about 30 CD8+ CDR3 sequences, which appeared highly expressed in patients and within their immunodominant clones. Patients and controls were not found to differ significantly in CD8+ Simpson's diversity.

The TCR comes from a human donor with aplastic anemia. Sequencing was carried out using sorted CD4+, CD8+, or CD8+CD57+ T cells (not recorded which) from PBMCs. This chain links TRBV20-1 with TRBJ2-1; 8 bases match TRBD2. Here the CDR3 reads CSATTSEPFF. The CDR3 DNA reads TGCAGTGCCACGACTAGCGAGCCGTTCTTC.